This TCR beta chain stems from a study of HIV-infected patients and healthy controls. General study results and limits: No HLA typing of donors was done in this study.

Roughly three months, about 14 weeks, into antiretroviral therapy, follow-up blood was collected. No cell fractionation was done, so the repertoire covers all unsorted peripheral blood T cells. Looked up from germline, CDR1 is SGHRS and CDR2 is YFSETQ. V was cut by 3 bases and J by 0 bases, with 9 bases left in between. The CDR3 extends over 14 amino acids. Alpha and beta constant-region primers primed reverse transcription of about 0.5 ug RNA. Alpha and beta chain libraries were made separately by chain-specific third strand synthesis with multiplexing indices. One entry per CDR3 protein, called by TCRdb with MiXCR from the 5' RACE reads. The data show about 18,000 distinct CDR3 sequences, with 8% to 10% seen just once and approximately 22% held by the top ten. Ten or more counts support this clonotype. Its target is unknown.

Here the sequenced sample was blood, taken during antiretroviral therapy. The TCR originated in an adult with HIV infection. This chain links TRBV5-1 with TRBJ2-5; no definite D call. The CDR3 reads CASSSSDYQETQYF. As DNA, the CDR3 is TGCGCCAGCAGCTCGTCAGACTACCAAGAGACCCAGTACTTC.